This TCR beta chain was documented in a study of cytomegalovirus exposure and HLA in healthy donors (dated by TCRdb to 2016 to 2017). Broadly, across the study: In an earlier analysis of around 540 of the donors, under 300 Gb of sequence data and approximately 100 million unique TCR beta sequences from roughly 200 million T cells were reported. About 320 gigabases of sequencing data and approximately 84 million unique TCR sequences were included in an early release covering roughly 700 HLA-typed donors. Among the roughly 400 genotyped donors, around 81% belonged to the genetic ancestry cluster associated with self-reported Caucasian donors. The study was designed to test whether signatures of past pathogen exposure could be identified by cataloging public T cell receptors. The study profiled the T cell repertoires of under 700 subjects by immunosequencing and related them to cytomegalovirus serostatus. In addition to the first cohort of roughly 670 subjects, a separate validation cohort of 120 different subjects was used. To predict cytomegalovirus infection status, the study brought together high-throughput TCR immunosequencing, statistical association of individual TCRs with disease status, and machine learning. To study patterns of TCR occurrence, a later analysis re-analyzed previously published TCR beta repertoires from several hundred donors and added high-resolution HLA genotyping. Rather than using new phenotypic data, the later analysis identified candidate immune exposures from TCR beta sequences and from how often those sequences occurred across donors. An earlier analysis of approximately 640 of the donors applied high-throughput TCR beta sequencing to assess whether each TCR beta V gene segment acted as functional or pseudogenic. Donor age, sex, ethnicity and CMV serostatus were compiled alongside the repertoire data. In a later genetic analysis, genome-wide SNP genotypes for about three fifths of the 666 donors were used, and that subset was treated as a discovery cohort. Every discovery cohort repertoire had been produced on one sequencing platform. Both class I and class II loci were covered by HLA typing, at four-digit resolution. Typing coverage varied by locus: about 620-640 donors for A, B, C, DRB1 and DQB1; some 520 for DQA1; about 590 for DPA1; roughly 470 for DPB1. Roughly 5 DR-DQ haplotypes were handled as single units for association and clustering, since linkage in the cohort was strong. Among 300 to 500 genotyped donors of the cohort, an average of roughly 230,000 unique TCR beta nucleotide sequences was sequenced per donor, of which about 18% were non-productive. Findings and caveats that apply to the study as a whole: The classifier was reported to diagnose cytomegalovirus status with high specificity and sensitivity in both the original and validation cohorts. A cluster of highly shared sequence variants was judged likely to represent a technical artifact of the sequencing pipeline. In a later analysis, HLA-associated TCR beta chains showed more clonal expansion and lower generation probabilities than non-associated chains that were equally common. Correlated functional status among segregating V segments might be attributable to linkage disequilibrium, but an unknown experimental factor could not be ruled out. Sequencing depth was assumed to be roughly uniform across donors in the presence/absence analyses, though that assumption may not hold. A later genetic analysis associated a missense DCLRE1C variant with V-gene and J-gene trimming of TCR beta chains, and an independent cohort replicated the association. Because some donors lacked HLA typing at each locus, the association tests relied only on the typed subset. Three of the identified cytomegalovirus-associated TCR beta chains were confirmed in vitro to be specific for cytomegalovirus antigens. In a later genetic analysis, fewer N-insertions in productive TCRs were reported among donors in an Asian-associated ancestry cluster than the approximately 670-donor mean. Because counts were too low, seventeen rarely observed V segments, including chromosome 9 orphons, were excluded from the earlier analysis of around 590 of the donors. According to a later analysis, parvovirus B19, influenza, CMV and Epstein-Barr virus appeared linked to several top co-occurrence clusters. According to the authors, the approach could potentially be generalized to other disease states and immunological phenotypes. Assigning TCR associations to individual alleles was difficult when HLA alleles, especially DR and DQ, strongly co-occurred. In an earlier analysis of more than 450 of the donors, most TCR beta V segments were observed in productive rearrangements about 87% or about 30% of the time, broadly matching IMGT annotations. A further reported finding was that TCR beta sequences accurately predicted the HLA-A and HLA-B alleles for most subjects in the first cohort. Most CMV-associated TCR beta chains appeared to be HLA-restricted in a later analysis, and the HLA associations seemed to be driven largely by CMV exposure. Immune exposure information for the cohort was limited to CMV serostatus. At a false discovery rate of 0.05, a later analysis linked 16,951 TCR beta sequences to specific HLA alleles. This cohort had only TCR beta chains sequenced, and the lack of alpha or paired-chain data limited which features could be detected. A total of 164 TCR beta chains were listed by the study as associated with cytomegalovirus. Some IMGT-functional V segments, including TRBV6-2 and TRBV6-3, could not be told apart with the 87-base-pair reads, so those segments were excluded. Across donors, most TCR sequences were observed very rarely, whereas some public TCRs were present in many individuals. A later analysis found that TCR association rates varied across HLA loci, with DRB1 alleles showing the most associated TCRs and HLA-C alleles the fewest.

V is clipped by 3 bases and J by 0 bases, and the sequence between their germline boundaries is 9 bases long. From its cysteine to its phenylalanine, the CDR3 spans 15 amino acids. The CDR3 DNA has 45 bases and is translated from base 1. As encoded in the germline V gene (reference sequence), CDR1 is LNHDA while CDR2 is SQIVND. In total, approximately 700 healthy bone marrow donors made up the cohort. At the time of sampling, all cohort members were nominally healthy, though unrecorded immune exposures were likely present. The donor was CMV seronegative and was included in the group of approximately 350 seronegative cohort members. Each donor provided a peripheral blood sample, and peripheral blood mononuclear cells were used for TCR beta sequencing. The Qiagen DNeasy Blood Extraction Kit was used to extract genomic DNA from the blood cell samples. The method behind the library was the immunoSEQ multiplex PCR assay. A mixture of 60 forward primers for TCR Vbeta segments and 13 reverse primers for TCR Jbeta segments was used in the multiplex PCR. The CDR3 region of rearranged TCR beta genes was amplified from genomic DNA by a multiplex PCR assay. The Illumina HiSeq System was used to sequence the amplified TCR beta libraries as 87-base-pair reads. In the paper's pipeline: In a later analysis, tens of millions of unique TCR beta chains were counted across the 690 or so repertoires, and approximately 11 million of these chains were shared by at least two donors. Raw reads were error-corrected and collapsed into unique sequences by a nearest-neighbor algorithm in which closely related sequences were merged to remove PCR and sequencing errors. Alignment of CDR3 sequences to IMGT reference sequences was used to assign V, D and J gene segments. For a sequence to be retained, a match of at least six nucleotides to both a V gene segment and a J gene segment was required. Rearrangements were classified as productive when the CDR3 lacked stop codons and remained in frame with V and J, and all other rearrangements were classified as non-productive. CDR3 was defined by IMGT convention, running from the second conserved V-encoded cysteine to the conserved J-encoded phenylalanine. The earlier analysis of 587 of the donors excluded sequences that lacked an unambiguous match to a single V gene segment. An earlier analysis of fewer than 650 of the donors classified V segments as functional when productive rearrangements were above 56.7% and as segregating when the standard deviation between donors was above 5%. To diagnose cytomegalovirus status from the catalog of TCR beta chain sequences, a statistical classification framework was built. In a later analysis, TCR nucleotide sequences were compared against IMGT/GENE-DB human TR gene sequences so that V and J genes could be assigned. A later analysis assigned CDR3 sequences and most-parsimonious VDJ recombination scenarios with the TCRdist pipeline. In a later analysis, each TCR beta chain was defined by its CDR3 amino acid sequence together with its V-gene family, and reads without a unique V-gene family were excluded. In a later analysis, 500 to 650 highly shared, low-generation-probability nucleotide sequences were removed to address suspected cross-contamination and a sequencing artifact. In a later analysis, a clonal expansion index was calculated for each public chain from normalized within-repertoire ranks of inferred template counts. A later analysis computed generation probabilities with a VDJ recombination model fitted to out-of-frame rearrangements, and checked the results against IGoR. A later analysis scored TCR-TCR, TCR-HLA and TCR-CMV co-occurrence with hypergeometric tests, applying a repertoire-size bias correction to TCR pairs. To estimate false discovery rates, a later analysis permuted the HLA or CMV assignments 20 times. A later analysis grouped co-occurring TCRs with DBSCAN, adding TCRdist sequence similarity when clustering within HLA-allele-positive subsets. Repertoires with fewer than 30,000 or more than 120,000 public chains were left out of co-occurrence clustering, as were about 5 repertoires with anomalous nucleotide sharing. This immuneACCESS table, as held by TCRdb, lists in-frame sequences with V and J called but not all clones. Of the missing ones, under half trace to an unresolved V gene in checked studies; the others have no known cause. V, J and clone size are taken as reported in that table, and D and trimming were inferred from the DNA itself. This sample has roughly 140,000 clones in its table, and roughly 80% of those were observed once. The leading ten clones occupy under 5.5% of the sample.

On this clone: It lacks a known antigen. Base qualities are missing; no much larger clone stands one base away.

Recombination joined TRBV19 with TRBJ1-5; D gene: possibly TRBD1, on 6 matching bases. Sequences were obtained from PBMCs. The sequence came from a woman aged 45-65 years in good health and CMV-seronegative. CDR3 protein: CASSITGYSNQPQHF. The nucleotide sequence is given as TGTGCCAGTAGTATCACAGGGTATAGCAATCAGCCCCAGCATTTT.